The clone carrying this T cell receptor (beta chain) was picked up one time. Germline-derived CDR1 and CDR2 are LNHDA and SQIVND (reference sequence). The CDR3 runs 15 residues. The trim removed 5 bases at V and 4 bases at J, leaving 5 bases unmatched. Only in-frame clones appear in the TCRdb table, and some are missing; sequencing was by immunoSEQ multiplex PCR. The repertoire has about 130,000 clones, 90% of them found once; the top ten carry 2% to 2.5%. The data were taken from a study of control samples from healthy donors and cancer patients. The specimen was blood. The chain links TRBV19 to TRBJ2-6; 7 bases are a match to TRBD1. This sequence originates from a man between 18 and 29 years old in good health. The CDR3: CASSPGQAGANVLTF. DNA of the CDR3: TGTGCCAGTAGTCCCGGACAGGCCGGGGCCAACGTCCTGACTTTC.